These T cell receptor beta chains were read from a single sample in a study of neoadjuvant anti-PD-1 for oral cavity cancer. TCRdb's table, derived via immunoSEQ multiplex PCR, lists solely in-frame clones and lacks some. This sample has about 62,000 clones, with approximately 79% found just once. Sequencing used PBMCs, obtained before nivolumab (anti-PD-1) treatment. Receptor source: a person aged 40 to 85 with oral cavity squamous cell carcinoma. CDR3s include the opening cysteine and the closing phenylalanine or tryptophan. Each record gives: V gene, J gene, CDR3 protein.

>TRBV19|TRBJ1-6
CASSQQGTDPLHF
>TRBV25-1|TRBJ2-5
CASSELGRQLDETQYF
>TRBV7-2|TRBJ2-1
CASSFRTGANEQFF
>TRBV7-6|TRBJ2-1
CASSSGPGYNEQFF
>TRBV5-1|TRBJ1-1
CASSLGDRTLNTEAFF
>TRBV7-9|TRBJ2-1
CASSLSGKALQQFF
>TRBV4-1|TRBJ2-4
CASSQRGGPQAKNIQYF
>TRBV28|TRBJ2-2
CASSPHLAGGRNTGELFF
>TRBV11-2|TRBJ2-2
CASSSGTRAGELFF
>TRBV28|TRBJ2-1
CASSPRGSSYNEQFF
>TRBV9|TRBJ2-2
CASSVSGGVTGELFF
>TRBV28|TRBJ1-5
CASSFERNQPQHF
>TRBV30|TRBJ1-5
CAPLSTGSNQPQHF
>TRBV4-2|TRBJ2-1
CASSQDRGYEQFF
>TRBV5-1|TRBJ2-7
CASSLETSTYEQYF
>TRBV2|TRBJ2-5
CASSEGRKYF
>TRBV11-2|TRBJ1-6
CASSFDRKANSPLHF
>TRBV7-3|TRBJ1-2
CASSLEGASYGYTF
>TRBV15|TRBJ2-6
CATSDLRSSGANVLTF
>TRBV7-6|TRBJ1-1
CASSRTVNTEAFF
>TRBV5-1|TRBJ1-1
CASSFWGGVPEAFF
>TRBV11-3|TRBJ1-2
CASSSGTGGYGYTF
>TRBV10-3|TRBJ1-1
CAIRGTVNTEAFF
>TRBV9|TRBJ1-3
CASSVGTGGNTIYF
>TRBV27|TRBJ2-1
CASIRQGSSYNEQFF
>TRBV5-1|TRBJ2-3
CASSLSGIDTDTQYF
>TRBV6-1|TRBJ2-5
CASRYNSGGRETQYF
>TRBV6-5|TRBJ1-1
CASSYERNTEAFF
>TRBV6-5|TRBJ1-5
CASSSPRGDQPQHF
>TRBV28|TRBJ1-2
CASILAQGRHYGYTF
>TRBV4-1|TRBJ2-2
CASSQPPGGRVIGELFF
>TRBV18|TRBJ1-4
CASSPRVVLGEKLFF
>TRBV4-1|TRBJ2-7
CASSQGQTYEQYF
>TRBV6-5|TRBJ2-7
CASSPYESYEQYF
>TRBV18|TRBJ2-3
CASSPRGPPTTDTQYF
>TRBV6-1|TRBJ2-1
CASSEFEGWSSYNEQFF
>TRBV5-5|TRBJ1-1
CASSLEGRTEAFF
>TRBV30|TRBJ1-5
CAWSPIQGGNQPQHF
>TRBV5-6|TRBJ2-3
CASSTSPVADTDTQYF
>TRBV19|TRBJ1-5
CASSMGQGYNQPQHF
>TRBV6-6|TRBJ2-7
CASRGGGGTYEQYF
>TRBV5-6|TRBJ1-2
CASTALLGDSYGYTF
>TRBV7-9|TRBJ1-1
CASSLGKGTEAFF
>TRBV15|TRBJ2-3
CATSRDLGGRDHTQYF
>TRBV2|TRBJ2-7
CASSEPGQGAAHEQYF
>TRBV7-7|TRBJ1-4
CASSSGGAGEKLFF
>TRBV27|TRBJ1-1
CASSYGDTEAFF
>TRBV4-1|TRBJ2-3
CASSQGSFARAGVGDTQYF
>TRBV9|TRBJ2-7
CASIQVDGGPNEQYF
>TRBV5-1|TRBJ2-5
CASSLGGPGQETQYF